This is a list of T cell receptor beta chains from one sample in a study of shared clonotypes between healthy human individuals. Measured with immunoSEQ multiplex PCR; TCRdb has only the in-frame clones, and not every one. The sample yields some 580,000 clones, roughly 98% seen once. What was sequenced was naive CD8+ T cells sorted from blood. Receptor source: a young man in good health. Each CDR3 is given with its conserved first and last residue. D genes are given only for firm matches. Not all rows give a size; the values are once, few, many and, for expanded clones, a class.

V gene	clone size	D gene	J gene	CDR3 protein	CDR3 DNA
TRBV5-1	-	TRBD2	TRBJ2-1	CASSLVLAGGDEQFF	TGCGCCAGCAGCTTGGTTCTAGCGGGAGGTGATGAGCAGTTCTTC
TRBV7-2	-	-	TRBJ2-7	CASTSASELRAYEQYF	TGTGCCAGCACCTCTGCATCAGAGTTAAGGGCTTACGAGCAGTACTTC
TRBV4-1	once	-	TRBJ2-2	CASSLRMNTGELFF	TGCGCCAGCAGCCTCCGGATGAACACCGGGGAGCTGTTTTTT
TRBV6-5	few	-	TRBJ2-1	CASSFGQSSYNEQFF	TGTGCCAGCAGTTTCGGACAGAGCTCCTACAATGAGCAGTTCTTC
TRBV5-1	-	TRBD2	TRBJ2-4	CASSLEDAGGIQYF	TGCGCCAGCAGCTTGGAGGATGCGGGGGGCATTCAGTACTTC
TRBV28	-	-	TRBJ1-4	CASSEFTGLNEKLFF	TGTGCCAGCAGTGAATTCACAGGGCTTAATGAAAAACTGTTTTTT
TRBV23-1	-	TRBD1	TRBJ1-5	CASSQKSPLGQGRIPQPQHF	TGCGCCAGCAGTCAAAAGAGCCCCCTAGGACAGGGAAGAATTCCCCAGCCCCAGCATTTT
TRBV7-9	-	-	TRBJ2-1	CASSLGHEQFF	TGTGCCAGCAGCTTAGGACATGAGCAGTTCTTC
TRBV14	once	-	TRBJ2-6	CASSQYGHREPTF	TGTGCCAGCAGCCAATATGGACACCGGGAGCCGACTTTC
TRBV11-2	-	TRBD2	TRBJ2-7	CASSFSSGSGPFYEQYF	TGTGCCAGCAGCTTCTCTAGCGGGAGTGGTCCCTTCTACGAGCAGTACTTC
TRBV2	-	TRBD1	TRBJ1-2	CASTGTGGIYTF	TGTGCCAGCACCGGGACAGGGGGCATTTACACCTTC
TRBV7-9	once	-	TRBJ2-2	CASSSLGRELFF	TGTGCCAGCAGCTCGTTGGGTAGGGAGCTGTTTTTT
TRBV5-4	-	-	TRBJ2-2	CASSYEGTGELFF	TGTGCCAGCAGCTACGAGGGAACCGGGGAGCTGTTTTTT
TRBV11-2	once	TRBD1	TRBJ2-1	CASSLAGGSAYNEQFF	TGTGCCAGCAGCTTAGCAGGGGGCTCGGCCTACAATGAGCAGTTCTTC
TRBV28	-	-	TRBJ2-7	CASSPTGVEQYF	TGTGCCAGCAGCCCTACCGGTGTCGAGCAGTACTTC
TRBV19	-	TRBD1	TRBJ2-1	CASSFGTGAHNEQFF	TGTGCCAGTAGTTTCGGGACAGGGGCCCACAATGAGCAGTTCTTC
TRBV4-1	-	-	TRBJ2-1	CASSQQWGTLNEQFF	TGCGCCAGCAGCCAACAATGGGGCACCCTCAATGAGCAGTTCTTC
TRBV6-5	-	TRBD2	TRBJ2-7	CASSYGSSGSWYEQYF	TGTGCCAGCAGTTACGGCAGTAGCGGGAGTTGGTACGAGCAGTACTTC
TRBV6-1	-	-	TRBJ1-4	CASIFGEKLFF	TGTGCCAGCATTTTTGGAGAAAAACTGTTTTTT
TRBV7-2	-	TRBD2	TRBJ2-7	CASSSGLAYEQYF	TGTGCCAGCAGCTCAGGACTAGCCTACGAGCAGTACTTC
TRBV10-2	-	-	TRBJ1-1	CASSPWQANTEAFF	TGCGCCAGCAGTCCTTGGCAGGCAAACACTGAAGCTTTCTTT
TRBV11-3	-	TRBD1	TRBJ2-2	CASSPRGTGVVTGELFF	TGTGCCAGCAGCCCCCGCGGGACAGGGGTTGTGACCGGGGAGCTGTTTTTT
TRBV4-1	-	-	TRBJ1-1	CASSLLGEDTEAFF	TGCGCCAGCAGCCTCCTTGGGGAGGACACTGAAGCTTTCTTT
TRBV7-3	once	TRBD1	TRBJ2-2	CASSSTGFALNTGELFF	TGTGCCAGCAGCTCGACAGGGTTTGCCTTGAACACCGGGGAGCTGTTTTTT
TRBV10-1	-	-	TRBJ2-5	CASSESIPGTGGPQETQYF	TGCGCCAGCAGTGAGTCTATTCCTGGGACCGGGGGCCCTCAAGAGACCCAGTACTTC
TRBV5-1	once	-	TRBJ2-7	CASSLEPNYEQYF	TGCGCCAGCAGCTTGGAGCCTAACTACGAGCAGTACTTC
TRBV6-5	-	-	TRBJ2-1	CASSTLRSTYNEQFF	TGTGCCAGCAGTACCCTTAGGAGTACCTACAATGAGCAGTTCTTC
TRBV25-1	once	-	TRBJ1-4	CASRGEKLFF	TGTGCCAGCAGGGGTGAAAAACTGTTTTTT
TRBV4-1	-	-	TRBJ1-2	CASSPATVINYGYTF	TGCGCCAGCAGCCCGGCGACAGTGATTAACTATGGCTACACCTTC
TRBV7-9	-	-	TRBJ2-5	CASSLWQETQYF	TGTGCCAGCAGCTTGTGGCAAGAGACCCAGTACTTC
TRBV27	-	-	TRBJ2-5	CASSLSLGAGAAQYF	TGTGCCAGCAGTTTATCCTTGGGGGCAGGGGCGGCCCAGTACTTC
TRBV5-6	-	-	TRBJ2-2	CASSWTPNIGELFF	TGTGCCAGCAGCTGGACACCGAACATCGGGGAGCTGTTTTTT
TRBV14	-	-	TRBJ1-2	CASSQDRIQVNYGYTF	TGTGCCAGCAGCCAAGACAGGATTCAGGTTAACTATGGCTACACCTTC
TRBV5-1	-	TRBD1	TRBJ2-6	CASSLQGAGANVLTF	TGCGCCAGCAGCCTACAGGGGGCCGGGGCCAACGTCCTGACTTTC
TRBV5-1	once	-	TRBJ2-7	CASSLGQGVDEQYF	TGCGCCAGCAGCTTGGGGCAGGGTGTAGACGAGCAGTACTTC
TRBV7-9	-	-	TRBJ1-3	CASSLVSGLSGNTIYF	TGTGCCAGCAGCTTAGTTTCGGGGCTATCCGGAAACACCATATATTTT
TRBV5-4	-	TRBD2	TRBJ2-1	CASSALAESSYNEQFF	TGTGCCAGCAGCGCCCTAGCGGAAAGCTCCTACAATGAGCAGTTCTTC
TRBV7-9	-	-	TRBJ2-5	CASSQSFGLSQETQYF	TGTGCCAGCAGCCAATCCTTCGGACTGAGCCAAGAGACCCAGTACTTC
TRBV29-1	-	-	TRBJ1-1	CSVSDPAEAFF	TGCAGCGTTTCAGATCCGGCTGAAGCTTTCTTT
TRBV2	few	-	TRBJ1-5	CASRDLPLSNQPQHF	TGTGCCAGCAGGGACCTACCTTTGAGCAATCAGCCCCAGCATTTT
TRBV7-2	-	TRBD2	TRBJ2-1	CASSSILREGLNEQFF	TGTGCCAGCAGCTCCATTTTGCGGGAGGGGCTGAATGAGCAGTTCTTC
TRBV4-1	-	-	TRBJ2-7	CASSGFDPNEQYF	TGCGCCAGCAGCGGATTCGATCCAAACGAGCAGTACTTC
TRBV6-1	-	-	TRBJ1-2	CASSEDEAVPYYGYTF	TGTGCCAGCAGTGAAGATGAGGCAGTTCCGTACTATGGCTACACCTTC
TRBV11-2	-	-	TRBJ1-2	CASSVRVDSWDGYTF	TGTGCCAGCAGCGTACGGGTAGACAGCTGGGATGGCTACACCTTC
TRBV7-2	-	-	TRBJ2-2	CASEVAGELFF	TGTGCCAGCGAGGTGGCCGGGGAGCTGTTTTTT